These T cell receptor beta chains were read from a single sample in a study of T cell responses to AZD1222 COVID-19 vaccine. Assay used: immunoSEQ multiplex PCR; TCRdb lists only in-frame clones, some missing. The sample holds just under 100,000 clones; around nine tenths are singletons and the top ten take less than 3.5%. The source material was peripheral blood, sampled on day 0 of AZD1222 vaccination. These receptor sequences come from an adult in good health. CDR3s include the opening cysteine and the closing phenylalanine or tryptophan. A D gene is named only where the DNA matches it firmly. Size values are once, few and many counts, or a class for expanded clones, and some rows have none.

clone size | D gene | J gene | V gene | CDR3 DNA | CDR3 protein
NA | TRBD2 | TRBJ2-3 | TRBV29-1 | TGCAGCGTTGACACTAGCGGCACAGATACGCAGTATTTT | CSVDTSGTDTQYF
NA | NA | TRBJ2-7 | TRBV7-2 | TGTGCCAGCAGCTCACTAACATCGGGCCCCTACGAGCAGTACTTC | CASSSLTSGPYEQYF
NA | NA | TRBJ1-1 | TRBV30 | TGTGCCTGGAGTGTCCACGTGAACACTGAAGCTTTCTTT | CAWSVHVNTEAFF
NA | NA | TRBJ1-1 | TRBV12-5 | TGTGCTAGTGGTTTGGGAATAAACACTGAAGCTTTCTTT | CASGLGINTEAFF
NA | NA | TRBJ1-5 | TRBV3-1/TRBV3-2 | TGTGCCAGCAGCCAAGAAAGGCAGCCCCAGCATTTT | CASSQERQPQHF
NA | NA | TRBJ1-2 | TRBV3-1/TRBV3-2 | TGTGCCAGCAGCCCTAGTACGGTCTTGGAGGGCTACACCTTC | CASSPSTVLEGYTF
once | NA | TRBJ2-7 | TRBV28 | TGTGCCAGCAGTTTGTCCGGGACGCTCCTCTTC | CASSLSGTLLF
NA | TRBD1 | TRBJ2-7 | TRBV5-5 | TGTGCCAGCAGCACAACGAGGGGACAGGGGTCCTACGAGCAGTACTTC | CASSTTRGQGSYEQYF
NA | TRBD1 | TRBJ1-5 | TRBV10-1 | TGCGCCAGCACCCCGGCAGGGGGCGTTTGTAAGCAGCCCCAGCATTTT | CASTPAGGVCKQPQHF
NA | NA | TRBJ1-5 | TRBV30 | TGTGCCTGGAGTGAAATAAGGCGCCTGGACGATCAGCCCCAGCATTTT | CAWSEIRRLDDQPQHF
NA | NA | TRBJ1-2 | TRBV5-4 | TGTGCCAGCAGCCGAGAGGGAGGCAGGGGTTTTGGCTACACCTTC | CASSREGGRGFGYTF
once | NA | TRBJ2-7 | TRBV27 | TGTGCCAGCAGTTTAAAGGGGTGGGTCTCCTACGAGCAGTACTTC | CASSLKGWVSYEQYF
NA | NA | TRBJ1-4 | TRBV6-5 | TGTGCCAGCTCTCCCCCGGGGCGATCGGAACTGTTTTTT | CASSPPGRSELFF
once | NA | TRBJ1-5 | TRBV19 | TGTGCCAGTACGGGGAAAGGATCACAGATCGTGGCCAATCAGCCCCAGCATTTT | CASTGKGSQIVANQPQHF
once | NA | TRBJ2-1 | TRBV15 | TGTGCCACCAGCAGAGATATCGGCGGGGGCAAAAATGAGCAGTTCTTC | CATSRDIGGGKNEQFF
NA | NA | TRBJ1-2 | TRBV11-2 | TGTGCCAGCAGCCGTCAAGGCAGGGGAAGTGGCTACACCTTC | CASSRQGRGSGYTF
NA | TRBD2 | TRBJ2-2 | TRBV7-2 | TGTGCCAGCAGCTTAGCGGGGACTAGCGGGGTGGACCGGGAGCTGTTTTTT | CASSLAGTSGVDRELFF
NA | TRBD1 | TRBJ1-2 | TRBV29-1 | TGCAGCGTTGTACAGGGGAGCGGCTATGGCTACACCTTC | CSVVQGSGYGYTF
few | NA | TRBJ2-7 | TRBV19 | TGTGCCAGTAGAGAGCGAGACTTCCCTAGGGAGCAGTACTTC | CASRERDFPREQYF
NA | NA | TRBJ2-2 | TRBV11-3 | TGTGCCAGCAGCTTTCCCACCGGGGAGCTGTTTTTT | CASSFPTGELFF
once | TRBD1 | TRBJ2-1 | TRBV9 | TGTGCCAGCAGCGCGCAGACAGGGTTCGACAATGAGCAGTTCTTC | CASSAQTGFDNEQFF
NA | TRBD1 | TRBJ1-4 | TRBV5-1 | TGCGCCAGCAGCATCGACAGGGGTAATGAAAAACTGTTTTTT | CASSIDRGNEKLFF
once | NA | TRBJ1-1 | TRBV11-2 | TGTGCCAGCAGCTTAGATAGGAACACTGAAGCTTTCTTT | CASSLDRNTEAFF